One sample yielded the 8 T cell receptor beta chains listed below, sequenced in a study of identical twins. TCRdb re-called the 5' RACE reads through MiXCR, storing one row per CDR3 protein. The table records 570,000 or so distinct CDR3 sequences, over 8.5% of them present only once. The same sample was also studied in work on yellow fever vaccine responses in identical twins.

Sequencing input: PBMCs. Receptors were obtained from a woman between 18 and 30 years old in good health.

The genes are TRBV7-9 and TRBJ2-7; D not resolved. CDR3 length equals 10 residues. From germline, CDR1 is SEHNR and CDR2 FQNEAQ (reference sequence). The V and J ends lost 5 bases and 5 bases respectively, with 4 bases between them. The CDR3 bases are TGTGCCAGCAGCCCAAACGAGCAGTACTTC. It encodes CASSPNEQYF.

The V and J genes are TRBV9 and TRBJ1-1; D perhaps matches TRBD1 (5 bases). Looked up from germline, CDR1 is SGDLS and CDR2 is YYNGEE. V was trimmed by 0 bases and J by 4 bases, leaving 7 bases between them. The CDR3 has 13 amino acids. The CDR3 coding sequence is TGTGCCAGCAGCGTAGGACAGTCCACTGAAGCTTTCTTT. Its protein is CASSVGQSTEAFF.

The rearrangement joins TRBV12-3 or TRBV12-4 to TRBJ2-2, with D perhaps TRBD1 (8 bases). This CDR3 contains 19 residues. The CDR3 loop is CTFCGTGGLGGGDPGELFF. DNA for the CDR3: TGTACCTTCTGCGGGACAGGTGGGCTGGGCGGGGGAGATCCCGGGGAGCTGTTTTTT.

This clonotype was seen ten or more times. J is TRBJ2-4 and V is TRBV24-1; D could derive from TRBD1 or TRBD2 (5 bases each). V was trimmed by 5 bases and J by 2 bases, leaving 6 bases between them. The CDR3 consists of 13 residues. The germline CDR1 and CDR2 sequences are KGHDR and SFDVKD. DNA for the CDR3: TGTGCCACCAGTGCGGGGCCCAAAAACATTCAGTACTTC. It is translated as CATSAGPKNIQYF.

This clonotype occurred a few times. The chain has TRBV6-5 and TRBJ2-6; D is perhaps TRBD2 (6 bases). Germline V gives CDR1 MNHEY, CDR2 SVGAGI. CDR3 length: 17 amino acids. The germline V and J ends were trimmed by 2 bases and 4 bases, with 15 bases remaining between them. In nucleotides, the CDR3 is TGTGCCAGCAGTTACAACCTAGCGACACCCGGGGCCAACGTCCTGACTTTC. Its translation is CASSYNLATPGANVLTF.

J is TRBJ2-1 and V is TRBV11-1; a weak D match, TRBD1 (5 bases). V lost 5 bases and J lost 5, with 13 bases in between. This CDR3 spans 14 amino acids. CDR1 and CDR2 (germline): SGHAT, FQDESV (reference sequence). DNA for the CDR3: TGTGCCAGCAGCCCCCAGACAGTCGACAATGAGCAGTTCTTC. It is translated as CASSPQTVDNEQFF.

This clonotype was found a few times. The chain carries TRBV7-9 and TRBJ2-5; TRBD1 matches 8 bases. Germline loops: CDR1 SEHNR, CDR2 FQNEAQ (reference sequence). J was trimmed by 6 bases and V by 1 base; bases with no gene match: 13. This CDR3 spans 17 amino acids. The CDR3 nucleotides read TGTGCCAGCAGCTTAGATGATTTCAGGGGGCGCGAAAAGACCCAGTACTTC. Translating it yields CASSLDDFRGREKTQYF.

Only a few counts were recorded for this clonotype. J is TRBJ2-7 and V is TRBV29-1; 8 nucleotides align to TRBD1. V trimming: 1 base; J trimming: 0 bases; junction bases outside the gene matches: 2. The length of the CDR3 is 14 residues. Germline CDR1 SQVTM, CDR2 ANQGSEA. CDR3 region: CSVEGTGSSYEQYF. The CDR3 DNA sequence: TGCAGCGTTGAAGGGACAGGGAGCTCCTACGAGCAGTACTTC.